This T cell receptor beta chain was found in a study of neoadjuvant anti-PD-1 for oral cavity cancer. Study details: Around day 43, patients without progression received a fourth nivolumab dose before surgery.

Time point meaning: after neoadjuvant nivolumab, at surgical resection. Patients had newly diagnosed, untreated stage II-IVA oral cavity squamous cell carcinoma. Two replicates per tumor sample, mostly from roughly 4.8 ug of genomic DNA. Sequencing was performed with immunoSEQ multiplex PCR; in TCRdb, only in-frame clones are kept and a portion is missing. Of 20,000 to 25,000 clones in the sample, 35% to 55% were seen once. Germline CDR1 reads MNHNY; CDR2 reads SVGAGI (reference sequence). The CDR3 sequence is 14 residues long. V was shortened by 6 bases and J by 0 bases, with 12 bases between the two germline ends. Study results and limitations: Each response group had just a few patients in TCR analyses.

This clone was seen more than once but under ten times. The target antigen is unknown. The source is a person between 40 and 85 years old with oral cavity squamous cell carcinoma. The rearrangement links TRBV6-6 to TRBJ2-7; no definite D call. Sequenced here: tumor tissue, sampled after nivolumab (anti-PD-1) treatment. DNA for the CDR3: TGTGCCAGCAGCCCTTATGGAAGCTCCTACGAGCAGTACTTC. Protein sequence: CASSPYGSSYEQYF.